This T cell receptor beta chain was retrieved from a study of identical twins. The CDR3 is made up of 15 amino acids. V lost 8 bases and J 0 bases, leaving 17 bases between the germline ends. Per the germline V gene, CDR1 is SGHTA and CDR2 is FQGTGA. Only a few counts were recorded for this clonotype. TCRdb re-analysed the 5' RACE reads in MiXCR, keeping a single row per CDR3 protein. The sample shows around 250,000 distinct CDR3 sequences, about 8% of them seen only once. Another study also made use of these data, one on yellow fever vaccine responses in identical twins.

The sample consisted of CD8+ T cells sorted from blood. The rearrangement joins TRBV7-3 to TRBJ2-7; no definite D call. The clonotype comes from a woman between 18 and 30 years old in good health. The CDR3 protein is CASRQNGSPSYEQYF. CDR3 in DNA: TGTGCCAGCCGCCAAAATGGGTCCCCCTCCTACGAGCAGTACTTC.